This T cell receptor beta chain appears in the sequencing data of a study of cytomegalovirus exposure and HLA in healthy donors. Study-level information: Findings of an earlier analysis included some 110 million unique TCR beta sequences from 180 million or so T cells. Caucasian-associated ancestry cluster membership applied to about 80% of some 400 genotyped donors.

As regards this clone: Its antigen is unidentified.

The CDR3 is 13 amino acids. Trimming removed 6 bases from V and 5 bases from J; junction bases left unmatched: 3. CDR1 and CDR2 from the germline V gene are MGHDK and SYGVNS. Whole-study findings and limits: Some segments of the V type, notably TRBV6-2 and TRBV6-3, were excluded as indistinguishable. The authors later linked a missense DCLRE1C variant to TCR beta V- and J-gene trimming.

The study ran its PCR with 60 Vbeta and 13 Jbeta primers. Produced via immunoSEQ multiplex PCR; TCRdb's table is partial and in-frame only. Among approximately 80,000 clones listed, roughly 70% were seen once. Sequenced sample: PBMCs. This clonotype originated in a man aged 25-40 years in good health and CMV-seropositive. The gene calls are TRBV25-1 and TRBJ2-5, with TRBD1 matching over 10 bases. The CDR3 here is CASRPGQGETQYF. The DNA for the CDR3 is TGTGCCAGCAGGCCGGGACAGGGGGAGACCCAGTACTTC. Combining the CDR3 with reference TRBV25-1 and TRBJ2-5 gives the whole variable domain EADIYQTPRYLVIGTGKKITLECSQTMGHDKMYWYQQDPGMELHLIHYSYGVNSTEKGDLSSESTVSRIRTEHFPLTLESARPSHTSQYLCASRPGQGETQYFGPGTRLLVL.